The 15 T cell receptor beta chains reported below all come from one sample, sequenced in a study of beta chain features in type 1 diabetes. Expressed TCRB transcripts were sequenced because the entire RNA isolate underwent reverse transcription. The data were produced by immunoSEQ multiplex PCR, yet TCRdb's version contains in-frame clones alone and is incomplete. The sample has 300,000 to 350,000 clones; less than 20% are singletons. The sequencing input was naive CD4+ T cells from blood. The receptors were gathered from a woman under 30 in good health.

The chain has TRBV7-2 and TRBJ2-3; TRBD2 aligns across 8 bases. V lost 4 bases to trimming and J lost 2 bases; unmatched junction nucleotides: 5. Per germline, CDR1 SGHTA and CDR2 FQGNSA. This CDR3 spans 15 amino acids. CDR3 amino acids: CASSSQRGFTDTQYF. The CDR3 DNA follows: TGTGCCAGCAGCTCGCAGCGGGGGTTCACAGATACGCAGTATTTT.

This clone was counted between two and nine times. This chain uses TRBV7-8 with TRBJ1-1; 8 bases are shared with TRBD1. J gave up 6 bases and V 4 bases, and 13 bases lay outside the gene matches. In germline, CDR1 is SGHVS, CDR2 FQNEAQ. This CDR3 is built from 16 residues. Here the CDR3 reads CASSSGTGFQSPEAFF. CDR3 nucleotide sequence: TGTGCCAGCAGCTCTGGGACAGGATTTCAGTCTCCTGAAGCTTTCTTT.

The V gene is TRBV15, the J gene TRBJ2-1; 12 nucleotides align to TRBD2. This CDR3 comprises 14 residues. Looked up from germline, CDR1 is LNHNV and CDR2 is YYDKDF (reference sequence). The J segment lost 9 bases and the V segment lost 2 bases, leaving 2 bases of the junction unmatched. CDR3 in amino acids: CATSRLAGGREQFF. The CDR3 DNA sequence: TGTGCCACCAGCAGACTAGCGGGGGGGCGTGAGCAGTTCTTC.

In its sample, this clone was seen a few times. V usage is TRBV5-1 and J usage is TRBJ2-5; D is possibly TRBD1 (6 bases). The V gene lost 6 bases and the J gene lost 3 bases, with 12 bases spanning the gap. Germline V gene sequence: CDR1 SGHRS, CDR2 YFSETQ. The CDR3 consists of 13 residues. CDR3 bases: TGCGCCAGCACAAACAGGGAAAAAGAGACCCAGTACTTC. It is translated as CASTNREKETQYF.

The table lists this clone with a few counts. The V gene is TRBV6-5, the J gene TRBJ2-3, with TRBD2 as a possible D gene (6 bases). V was shortened by 2 bases and J by 6 bases, with 12 bases between the two germline ends. The CDR3 consists of 14 residues. Germline loops: CDR1 MNHEY, CDR2 SVGAGI. This chain's CDR3 is CASSYQTGGDTQYF. The CDR3 bases are TGTGCCAGCAGTTACCAAACAGGAGGGGATACGCAGTATTTT.

This clone was detected a few times. The CDR3 DNA reads TGCAGCGTCCAGGGCCAGGGCTACGAGCAGTACTTC. This codes for CSVQGQGYEQYF. The chain employs TRBV29-1 and TRBJ2-7; tentatively, D is TRBD1 (5 bases). V dropped 6 bases and J dropped 3 bases, with 12 bases sitting between them. CDR1 is SQVTM and CDR2 is ANQGSEA in the germline V gene. CDR3 length: 12 residues.

V gene TRBV5-6 combines with J gene TRBJ2-1; 11 nucleotides line up with TRBD2. Looked up from germline, CDR1 is SGHDT and CDR2 is YYEEEE. J gave up 4 bases and V 4 bases, and 10 bases lay outside the gene matches. This CDR3 is 17 amino acids long. CDR3 amino acids: CASSPQGSGRVYNEQFF. CDR3 sequence (DNA): TGTGCCAGCAGCCCACAGGGTAGCGGGAGGGTGTACAATGAGCAGTTCTTC.

This clone was seen a few times. The chain couples TRBV7-2 to TRBJ2-5, with D possibly matching TRBD2 (6 bases). CDR3 size: 13 residues. CDR1 and CDR2 (germline): SGHTA, FQGNSA. Trimming removed 5 bases at V and 2 bases at J, with 9 bases between. DNA of the CDR3: TGTGCCAGCAGCGGGGGACTGCAAGAGACCCAGTACTTC. Its protein product is CASSGGLQETQYF.

The rearrangement joins TRBV27 to TRBJ2-7, with 7 bases fitting TRBD1. CDR1 is MNHEY, CDR2 SMNVEV, per germline (reference sequence). The CDR3 totals 12 residues. With V trimmed by 6 bases and J by 2 bases, 1 base remained unmatched. The DNA of the CDR3 is TGTGCCAGCAGGGGACAGACCTACGAGCAGTACTTC. Its protein product is CASRGQTYEQYF.

The rearrangement uses TRBV7-9 and TRBJ2-1; TRBD2 might be the D (6 bases). V was shortened by 4 bases and J by 4 bases, with 11 bases between the two germline ends. In germline, CDR1 is SEHNR, CDR2 FQNEAQ (reference sequence). The CDR3 is 14 amino acids. The CDR3 loop reads CASSWDLGYNEQFF. For the CDR3, the DNA is TGTGCCAGCAGCTGGGACTTAGGGTACAATGAGCAGTTCTTC.

About this clone: The sample holds other DNA sequences that translate to the same CDR3. This chain links TRBV7-2 with TRBJ2-5; D gene ambiguous. Germline lookup yields CDR1 SGHTA and CDR2 FQGNSA. This CDR3 has 11 residues. V was shortened by 5 bases and J by 4 bases, with 5 bases between the two germline ends. The CDR3 region is CASSPRETQYF. In DNA, the CDR3 is TGTGCCAGCAGCCCCCGAGAGACCCAGTACTTC.

This clone has more than one count but fewer than ten. The chain couples TRBV10-3 to TRBJ2-6; D remains ambiguous. This CDR3 contains 15 residues. Germline CDR1 and CDR2: ENHRY and SYGVKD. V gave up 2 bases and J gave up 2 bases, with 7 bases separating them. In nucleotides, the CDR3 is TGTGCCATCAGTGAGGCAGTGACTGGGGCCAACGTCCTGACTTTC. Translated, it gives CAISEAVTGANVLTF.

This clone has just a few counts. The chain recombines TRBV5-4 with TRBJ2-5, with a possible D match to TRBD2 (6 bases). Between the trimmed V and J ends, which lost 2 bases and 4 bases, there was a span of 12 bases. From germline, CDR1 is SGHNT and CDR2 YYREEE (reference sequence). CDR3 length: 14 amino acids. Here the CDR3 DNA reads TGTGCCAGCAGCTTCATACTGGGGGGAGAGACCCAGTACTTC. This gives the protein CASSFILGGETQYF.

The V call is TRBV5-4, the J call TRBJ1-1; a possible D gene is TRBD1 (5 bases). The CDR3 totals 14 residues. Trimming took off 0 bases at V and 2 bases at J, with 8 bases between the two ends. Germline CDR1 reads SGHNT; CDR2 reads YYREEE (reference sequence). CDR3 residues: CASSLGQINTEAFF. The CDR3 nucleotides are TGTGCCAGCAGCTTGGGACAGATAAACACTGAAGCTTTCTTT.

This clone occurred a few times. DNA for the CDR3: TGTGCCAGCTCACCCCCCGGGAGCGGCTACGAGCAGTACTTC. It encodes CASSPPGSGYEQYF. V and J are TRBV18 and TRBJ2-7; D is perhaps TRBD2 (6 bases). The CDR3 totals 14 residues. Deletions cut 3 bases from V and 3 bases from J, with 12 bases between. Germline CDR1 is KGHSH and CDR2 is LQKENI. Supplemented by reference TRBV18 and TRBJ2-7, the full variable domain reads NAGVMQNPRHLVRRRGQEARLRCSPMKGHSHVYWYRQLPEEGLKFMVYLQKENIIDESGMPKERFSAEFPKEGPSILRIQQVVRGDSAAYFCASSPPGSGYEQYFGPGTRLTVT.